Presented here are 2 T cell receptor beta chains from one specimen sequenced in a study of blood T cell repertoires in COVID-19. Sequenced by immunoSEQ multiplex PCR; TCRdb stores in-frame clones only, minus some. The table records approximately 450,000 clones, around 90% of them present only once. The material sequenced was PBMCs or T cells enriched from blood (not recorded which). All receptors derive from a woman aged 18 to 35 with acute COVID-19.

This chain uses TRBV10-1 with TRBJ1-5; 11 bases align to TRBD1. This CDR3 comprises 16 residues. Germline CDR1 is WNHNN and CDR2 is SYGVQD (reference sequence). Losses at the gene ends were 7 bases for V and 5 bases for J; bases not matched to a gene: 10. The CDR3 region is CASTFRTGGFYQPQHF. CDR3 coding DNA: TGCGCCAGCACATTCCGGACAGGGGGCTTTTATCAGCCCCAGCATTTT.

The V call is TRBV10-3, the J call TRBJ1-6; D gene uncertain. This CDR3 has 13 amino acids. Germline CDR1 is ENHRY and CDR2 is SYGVKD. V lost 8 bases to trimming and J lost 6 bases, with 11 bases between them. CDR3 in amino acids: CAIAGTLNSPLHF. CDR3 DNA sequence: TGTGCCATCGCGGGCACGCTTAATTCACCCCTCCACTTT.